The source of this T cell receptor beta chain is a study of beta chain features in type 1 diabetes. Expressed TCRB transcripts were sequenced because the isolated RNA had all been reverse transcribed beforehand. This table comes from immunoSEQ multiplex PCR, and its TCRdb copy is limited to in-frame clones, with some not included. The sample records 680,000 or so clones, roughly an eighth being singletons. Whole-study findings and limits: There was a moderate but significant shortening of TCRB CDR3s in all four CD4+ subsets of Type 1 diabetes patients. The naive, central memory and Treg TCRB repertoires looked more alike in patients than they did in healthy donors. PCR might favor shorter templates, but any such skew would affect patients and controls equally.

This clone has only a few counts. Its antigen is currently unknown. Sorting based on CD45RO/CCR7/CD25/CD127/CD95/CD27 separated CD4+ naive, central memory, regulatory and stem cell-like memory cells. This receptor was identified in a man between 18 and 35 years old with type 1 diabetes. Sequencing was carried out using naive CD4+ T cells from blood.

The CDR3: CASGPRGQGRSGYTF. DNA for the CDR3: TGTGCCAGCGGCCCGAGGGGACAGGGAAGAAGTGGCTACACCTTC. The chain uses TRBV5-6 and TRBJ1-2; 9 bases align to TRBD1. There are 15 residues in the CDR3. Losses at the gene ends were 7 bases for V and 7 bases for J; bases not matched to a gene: 14. Per germline, CDR1 SGHDT and CDR2 YYEEEE.